This T cell receptor beta chain was captured in a study of blood T cell repertoires in COVID-19 (dated by TCRdb to the early 2020s). At the level of the whole study: Samples from collaborators originated in the United States, Italy and Spain and spanned both the acute and convalescent phases of COVID-19. The material from the prospective study consisted of cDNA or gDNA derived from T cells, B-cell-depleted T cells, or PBMCs. Subjects who had been exposed to COVID-19, were actively infected with it, or had recovered from it provided the deeply sampled blood TCRbeta repertoires that made up the dataset. A freely available public database, intended as a resource for researchers studying the immune response to SARS-CoV-2, is where the repertoires were released. The samples were drawn from the first 160 participants of the ongoing ImmuneRACE study and from over a thousand subjects provided by 6 global collaborators. A de-identified subject ID, COVID-19 status, age in years and sex were almost always included in the sample metadata. HLA class I and class II types, where available, came from metadata supplied by the sample provider rather than from assay-based typing. Results the study describes overall, beyond this receptor: Clinical and demographic metadata were provided uncurated, with the amount varying by source and participant.

TCRbeta CDR3 regions were amplified from genomic DNA by means of the immunoSEQ Assay, a bias-controlled multiplex PCR. In the authors' own workflow: Within the assay, amplification of reference gene primers was used to estimate how many nucleated cells each sample contained. To quantify the absolute abundance of each unique TCRbeta CDR3 rearrangement, sequence reads were collapsed and filtered. For each sample, productive Simpson clonality was calculated by taking the square root of Simpson's diversity index across productive rearrangements. TCRdb took this table from immuneACCESS and kept in-frame rearrangements with V and J called. Such tables lack part of the clones; where checked against another copy, unresolved V genes explain under half of the gap, and the rest is unexplained. The DNA was the basis for D and trimming; V, J and clone size are from that table. Recorded for this sample are roughly 91,000 clones; 65% to 85% of them occurred a single time. Jointly, the top ten make up 1.5% to 2.5% of the sample.

Whole blood was collected in K2EDTA tubes by collaborating institutions according to the institutions' own protocols. Collaborator samples were shipped for TCRbeta analysis as frozen whole blood, isolated PBMCs, or DNA extracted from either sample type. The CDR3 sequence holds 14 residues, the cysteine and phenylalanine included. Only the CDR3 DNA is retained, 42 bases long and in frame from the first base. The germline V gene provides CDR1 SGHTS and CDR2 YDEGEE. V and J lose 0 bases and 0 bases, and a span of 4 bases separates them. On this clone: The clone's antigen remains unknown. The record has no base qualities; no much larger clone is one base away.

Material: peripheral blood. The TCR sequence derives from a man aged 65 to 79 with active or convalescent COVID-19. The receptor chain draws on TRBV5-8 and TRBJ1-3; no D segment can be confidently identified. The nucleotides read TGTGCCAGCAGCTTGGGTCTCTCTGGAAACACCATATATTTT. The translation is CASSLGLSGNTIYF.